The 11 T cell receptor beta chains given below trace back to one sample, sequenced in a study of T cell responses to AZD1222 COVID-19 vaccine (dated by TCRdb to about 2021). The protocol used for the library was the immunoSEQ multiplex PCR assay. Sourced from immuneACCESS, this table was stored by TCRdb with only in-frame sequences that have V and J called. A share of the clones is absent; for the studies checked, an unresolved V gene accounts for under half, and the remainder has no known explanation. This sample lists roughly 150,000 clones; approximately 91% were detected once. Jointly, the top ten make up 1.5% to 2.5% of the sample. The time point label of this sample denotes: about 28 days (+/-7) after the second vaccine dose. This specimen was peripheral blood, taken 28 days after the second AZD1222 dose. Every receptor here comes from an adult who received the AZD1222 COVID-19 vaccine.

V gene TRBV5-1 combines with J gene TRBJ1-1; TRBD1 matches at 11 bases. The V gene's germline CDR1 is SGHRS and CDR2 YFSETQ. The CDR3 has 15 residues. J was trimmed by 5 bases and V by 4 bases; bases with no gene match: 7. Here the CDR3 reads CASSTIGTGGTEAFF. CDR3 nucleotide sequence: TGCGCCAGCAGCACCATCGGGACAGGGGGAACTGAAGCTTTCTTT. The complete variable domain, with remaining parts taken from reference TRBV5-1 and TRBJ1-1, reads KAGVTQTPRYLIKTRGQQVTLSCSPISGHRSVSWYQQTPGQGLQFLFEYFSETQRNKGNFPGRFSGRQFSNSRSEMNVSTLELGDSALYLCASSTIGTGGTEAFFGQGTRLTVV.

The J gene is TRBJ2-3, the V gene TRBV13; either TRBD1 or TRBD2 may fit D (5 bases each). From germline, CDR1 is PRHDT and CDR2 FYEKMQ (reference sequence). V gave up 5 bases and J gave up 8 bases, with 14 bases separating them. This CDR3 spans 13 amino acids. Here the CDR3 DNA reads TGTGCCAGCAGCCCCGGGGACCAAACTACGCAGTATTTT. This codes for CASSPGDQTTQYF.

A single count supports this clone. Here the CDR3 reads CASSFQGRLASQPQHF. CDR3 in DNA: TGTGCCAGCAGCTTTCAAGGCAGGTTAGCAAGTCAGCCCCAGCATTTT. The V and J genes are TRBV5-6 and TRBJ1-5; D call uncertain. Deletions cut 2 bases from V and 6 bases from J, with 18 bases between. CDR1 is SGHDT and CDR2 is YYEEEE in the germline V gene. This CDR3 region has 16 residues.

The chain uses TRBV7-8 and TRBJ1-2; tentatively, D is TRBD1 (5 bases). V was shortened by 5 bases and J by 1 base, with 14 bases between the two germline ends. From germline, CDR1 is SGHVS and CDR2 FQNEAQ. This CDR3 is 15 amino acids long. CDR3 loop: CASSQQGGNNYGYTF. The CDR3, as DNA: TGTGCCAGCAGCCAGCAGGGAGGGAATAACTATGGCTACACCTTC.

This clone was counted once. V and J are TRBV10-2 and TRBJ1-3; 7 bases align to TRBD1. The CDR3 has 15 amino acids. The junction had 7 bases not matched to a gene; V was cut back by 8 bases and J by 0 bases. The germline V gene encodes CDR1 WSHSY and CDR2 SAAADI. The CDR3 DNA is TGCGCCAGCGGGAGACAGGGACGCTCTGGAAACACCATATATTTT. Amino acid sequence: CASGRQGRSGNTIYF.

This clone has just a few counts. The chain combines TRBV19 with TRBJ1-5; D is ambiguous. V lost 4 bases, J lost 0 bases, and 16 bases lay in between. This CDR3 spans 17 amino acids. Germline V lookup: CDR1 LNHDA, CDR2 SQIVND (reference sequence). This chain's CDR3 is CASSTSAGRNSNQPQHF. Written as DNA, the CDR3 is TGTGCCAGTAGTACCTCTGCCGGCAGGAATAGCAATCAGCCCCAGCATTTT.

This chain links TRBV3-1 (or the pseudogene TRBV3-2) with TRBJ2-7; D may be TRBD1 or TRBD2 (5 bases each). This CDR3 has 14 amino acids. Germline V lookup: CDR1 LGHDT, CDR2 YNNKEL (reference sequence). V lost 3 bases, J lost 9 bases, and 18 bases lay in between. The CDR3 reads CASSQSPGPWVQYF. The CDR3 region has the DNA TGTGCCAGCAGCCAGAGTCCGGGACCCTGGGTGCAGTACTTC.

The chain couples TRBV7-8 to TRBJ1-1; the D is unclear. Deletions cut 5 bases from V and 0 bases from J, with 10 bases between. The CDR3 consists of 14 residues. The germline V gene encodes CDR1 SGHVS and CDR2 FQNEAQ. CDR3 DNA sequence: TGTGCCAGCAGCCCCGGGAGTATGAACACTGAAGCTTTCTTT. Protein sequence: CASSPGSMNTEAFF.

This clone was detected only a few times. The chain is built from TRBV5-4 and TRBJ2-7; a possible D gene is TRBD1 (6 bases). Between the trimmed V and J ends, which lost 3 bases and 6 bases, there was a span of 16 bases. There are 14 residues in the CDR3. Germline-derived CDR1 and CDR2 are SGHNT and YYREEE (reference sequence). CDR3 in DNA: TGTGCCAGCAGCTCCCAGGGGTACGGCGGCGAGCAGTACTTC. This codes for CASSSQGYGGEQYF.

The V and J genes are TRBV5-5 and TRBJ1-1; D is unresolved. Per germline, CDR1 SGHKS and CDR2 YYEKEE (reference sequence). The CDR3 has 14 amino acids. V gave up 7 bases and J gave up 0 bases, with 13 bases separating them. The CDR3 DNA sequence: TGTGCCAGCTGTTGGGTGGGGATGAACACTGAAGCTTTCTTT. This sequence encodes CASCWVGMNTEAFF. Drawing the rest from reference TRBV5-5 and TRBJ1-1, the complete variable domain is DAGVTQSPTHLIKTRGQQVTLRCSPISGHKSVSWYQQVLGQGPQFIFQYYEKEERGRGNFPDRFSARQFPNYSSELNVNALLLGDSALYLCASCWVGMNTEAFFGQGTRLTVV.

CDR3 in amino acids: CASSQRTGGQGSQETQYF. The DNA for the CDR3 is TGCGCCAGCAGCCAACGCACGGGCGGGCAGGGATCCCAAGAGACCCAGTACTTC. The rearrangement links TRBV4-1 to TRBJ2-5, with D perhaps given as TRBD1 or TRBD2 (5 bases each). Trimming pared 2 bases from V and 1 base from J, leaving 20 bases between. The CDR3 consists of 18 residues. The germline CDR1 and CDR2 sequences are MGHRA and YSYEKL.